The 26 T cell receptor beta chains presented below share a single source sample, sequenced in a study of T cell responses to AZD1222 COVID-19 vaccine. Profiled with immunoSEQ multiplex PCR; TCRdb holds only in-frame clones, not every one. This table holds 100,000 to 150,000 clones, about 90% found once. The input for sequencing was peripheral blood, taken on day 0 of AZD1222 vaccination. Receptors were obtained from an adult in good health.

The chain employs TRBV5-1 and TRBJ2-3, with 10 bases that match TRBD1. V lost 4 bases and J lost 2; bases outside the gene matches: 4. Germline V gene lookup returns CDR1 SGHRS and CDR2 YFSETQ. CDR3 length equals 15 residues. The CDR3 sequence is CASSTGQGVTDTQYF. In DNA, the CDR3 is TGCGCCAGCAGCACCGGACAGGGGGTCACAGATACGCAGTATTTT.

This rearrangement joins TRBV5-1 to TRBJ1-1, with D possibly TRBD1 on 5 matching bases. The CDR3 sequence is 14 residues long. Germline V CDR1 and CDR2: SGHRS, YFSETQ. Trimming took 4 bases from V and 4 from J, leaving 14 bases between them. The CDR3 region has the DNA TGCGCCAGCAGCAGGTGGGGGGACGGCACTGAAGCTTTCTTT. Translation: CASSRWGDGTEAFF.

J is TRBJ1-4 and V is TRBV3-1 (or the pseudogene TRBV3-2); D uncertain. The germline V gene encodes CDR1 LGHDT and CDR2 YNNKEL (reference sequence). The germline V and J ends were trimmed by 0 bases and 6 bases, with 14 bases remaining between them. The CDR3 is made up of 16 amino acids. The CDR3 DNA reads TGTGCCAGCAGCCAAGAAGGGTCCGGGAGCGATGAAAAACTGTTTTTT. Amino acid sequence: CASSQEGSGSDEKLFF.

This clone was counted only a few times. The chain is built from TRBV28 and TRBJ2-2; 10 bases agree with TRBD2. The V gene's germline CDR1 is MDHEN and CDR2 SYDVKM. The CDR3 is 16 residues long. The V gene end was trimmed by 8 bases and the J gene end by 0 bases; junction bases not matched to a gene: 6. The CDR3 is CASVTSGRANTGELFF. The CDR3 DNA is TGTGCCAGCGTGACTAGCGGGCGCGCGAACACCGGGGAGCTGTTTTTT.

This rearrangement joins TRBV5-4 to TRBJ2-3; D is ambiguous. The V end was cut by 5 bases, the J end by 2 bases, with 12 bases between. Germline CDR1 and CDR2: SGHNT and YYREEE (reference sequence). This CDR3 comprises 14 residues. The CDR3 loop is CASRQAPNTDTQYF. The CDR3 nucleotides are TGTGCCAGCAGACAAGCGCCCAACACAGATACGCAGTATTTT. The full variable domain, rest sourced from reference TRBV5-4 and TRBJ2-3, is ETGVTQSPTHLIKTRGQQVTLRCSSQSGHNTVSWYQQALGQGPQFIFQYYREEENGRGNFPPRFSGLQFPNYSSELNVNALELDDSALYLCASRQAPNTDTQYFGPGTRLTVL.

The chain is built from TRBV7-3 and TRBJ2-5; TRBD2 matches 9 bases. This CDR3 region has 17 residues. The junction had 6 bases not matched to a gene; V was cut back by 0 bases and J by 1 base. CDR1 and CDR2 from the germline V gene are SGHTA and FQGTGA. CDR3 DNA sequence: TGTGCCAGCAGCTTAACAGGAGCGGGAGGCCCCCAAGAGACCCAGTACTTC. Translating it yields CASSLTGAGGPQETQYF.

J is TRBJ2-6 and V is TRBV18, with D possibly TRBD2 on 6 matching bases. V lost 2 bases to trimming and J lost 0 bases, with 11 bases between them. CDR3 length: 17 residues. Per the germline V gene, CDR1 is KGHSH and CDR2 is LQKENI. CDR3 DNA: TGTGCCAGCTCACCAGCGGGGCCCCTCTCTGGGGCCAACGTCCTGACTTTC. Amino acids: CASSPAGPLSGANVLTF. The whole variable domain, filled in from reference TRBV18 and TRBJ2-6, reads NAGVMQNPRHLVRRRGQEARLRCSPMKGHSHVYWYRQLPEEGLKFMVYLQKENIIDESGMPKERFSAEFPKEGPSILRIQQVVRGDSAAYFCASSPAGPLSGANVLTFGAGSRLTVL.

The chain recombines TRBV15 with TRBJ1-4, with TRBD1 matching over 7 bases. The CDR3 consists of 14 residues. J gave up 8 bases and V 1 base, and 4 bases lay outside the gene matches. Per germline, CDR1 LNHNV and CDR2 YYDKDF (reference sequence). CDR3 DNA: TGTGCCACCAGCAGAGGGGGACAGATGGAAAAACTGTTTTTT. Protein sequence: CATSRGGQMEKLFF.

The V and J genes are TRBV3-1 (or the pseudogene TRBV3-2) and TRBJ1-2; 8 nucleotides align to TRBD1. CDR1 and CDR2 (germline): LGHDT, YNNKEL (reference sequence). The CDR3 has 14 amino acids. J lost 5 bases, V lost 3 bases, and 5 bases had no gene match. CDR3 amino acids: CASSHWTGRYGYTF. Here the CDR3 DNA reads TGTGCCAGCAGCCACTGGACAGGGCGGTATGGCTACACCTTC.

The chain combines TRBV12-3 or TRBV12-4 with TRBJ2-2; 7 nucleotides line up with TRBD1. Trimming cost V 5 bases and J 6 bases; bases outside gene matches: 3. The CDR3 is made up of 13 amino acids. This CDR3 reads CASSHGQAGELFF. The DNA for the CDR3 is TGTGCCAGCAGTCACGGACAGGCCGGGGAGCTGTTTTTT.

Note on this clone: The germline gene is not matched at one end of the junction; a read error may be the cause. The chain carries TRBV2 and TRBJ2-2; D call uncertain. CDR1 SNHLY and CDR2 FYNNEI come from the germline V gene. There are 13 residues in the CDR3. CDR3 sequence reads: CASTEVDTGELFF. CDR3 bases: TGTGCCAGCACTGAAGTCGACACCGGGGAGCTGTTTTTT. The whole variable domain, remainder taken from reference TRBV2 and TRBJ2-2, is EPEVTQTPSHQVTQMGQEVILRCVPISNHLYFYWYRQILGQKVEFLVSFYNNEISEKSEIFDDQFSVERPDGSNFTLKIRSTKLEDSAMYFCASTEVDTGELFFGEGSRLTVL.

The V gene is TRBV4-2, the J gene TRBJ1-3, with 8 bases matching TRBD1. The CDR3 covers 17 residues. Germline V gene sequence: CDR1 LGHNA, CDR2 YNFKEQ. With 0 bases clipped from V and 5 bases from J, the junction kept 9 bases outside the gene matches. CDR3 protein: CASSQENSRGHRNTIYF. CDR3 in DNA: TGTGCCAGCAGCCAAGAAAACAGCAGGGGGCATCGAAACACCATATATTTT.

CDR3: CASNTRGNLPDTQYF. CDR3 coding DNA: TGTGCCAGCAACACCAGGGGAAACCTGCCAGATACGCAGTATTTT. The chain uses TRBV7-2 and TRBJ2-3; maybe TRBD1 (6 bases). CDR1 and CDR2 from the germline V gene are SGHTA and FQGNSA. The CDR3 is 15 residues long. The V and J ends lost 7 bases and 4 bases respectively, with 18 bases between them.

The chain employs TRBV7-9 and TRBJ1-1; unclear D gene. Germline V CDR1 and CDR2: SEHNR, FQNEAQ (reference sequence). The V and J ends lost 1 base and 7 bases respectively, with 10 bases between them. The CDR3 has 13 amino acids. In DNA form, the CDR3 reads TGTGCCAGCAGCTTAGAAGGTGGCCTTGAAGCTTTCTTT. It yields the protein CASSLEGGLEAFF.

V and J are TRBV4-3 and TRBJ2-3, with TRBD2 identical over 8 bases. This CDR3 is 20 amino acids long. CDR1 is LGHNA, CDR2 YSLEER, per germline. The junction had 14 bases not matched to a gene; V was cut back by 0 bases and J by 0 bases. CDR3 bases: TGCGCCAGCAGCCAAGATTGGGGGGCTAGCGGGTTCGCTAGCACAGATACGCAGTATTTT. This gives the protein CASSQDWGASGFASTDTQYF.

V usage is TRBV3-1 (or the pseudogene TRBV3-2) and J usage is TRBJ1-1; D ambiguous. V lost 1 base and J lost 0, with 9 bases in between. The CDR3 loop spans 15 amino acids. Germline loops: CDR1 LGHDT, CDR2 YNNKEL (reference sequence). Here the CDR3 reads CASSQGAAMNTEAFF. The CDR3 coding sequence is TGTGCCAGCAGCCAAGGGGCCGCCATGAACACTGAAGCTTTCTTT.

The chain carries TRBV4-1 and TRBJ2-3; 7 positions agree with TRBD1. CDR1 MGHRA and CDR2 YSYEKL come from the germline V gene. J was trimmed by 0 bases and V by 4 bases; bases with no gene match: 10. CDR3 size: 17 residues. The CDR3 here is CASSPGGGQASTDTQYF. The CDR3 DNA follows: TGCGCCAGCAGCCCTGGAGGCGGACAGGCGAGCACAGATACGCAGTATTTT.

The genes are TRBV30 and TRBJ2-1; TRBD2 aligns across 11 bases. In germline, CDR1 is GTSNPN, CDR2 SVGIG (reference sequence). V lost 7 bases, J lost 4 bases, and 6 bases stayed unmatched. The CDR3 spans 14 residues. CDR3 nucleotide sequence: TGTGCCTCAACCGGGACTAGCGGTTACAATGAGCAGTTCTTC. This codes for CASTGTSGYNEQFF.

This clone was seen only once. The chain employs TRBV7-9 and TRBJ1-1; D may be TRBD1 (6 bases). Trimming removed 5 bases at V and 5 bases at J, with 12 bases between. Germline loops: CDR1 SEHNR, CDR2 FQNEAQ (reference sequence). The CDR3 runs 13 residues. The CDR3 sequence: CASSLQGGTEAFF. DNA for the CDR3: TGTGCCAGCAGCCTTCAAGGGGGGACTGAAGCTTTCTTT.

The J gene is TRBJ2-7, the V gene TRBV2, with D hard to call. Trimming removed 3 bases from V and 2 bases from J, with 14 bases in between. The CDR3 is made up of 15 amino acids. CDR1 and CDR2 from the germline V gene are SNHLY and FYNNEI. For the CDR3, the DNA is TGTGCCAGCAGTGAGGATCTCGTCGAGGCCTACGAGCAGTACTTC. Translated: CASSEDLVEAYEQYF.

V is TRBV7-2 and J is TRBJ1-2; TRBD1 might be the D (5 bases). In germline, CDR1 is SGHTA, CDR2 FQGNSA. CDR3 length: 15 residues. V lost 3 bases, J lost 6 bases, and 17 bases lay in between. The CDR3 region is CASSFTPPGIDGYTF. The CDR3 nucleotides read TGTGCCAGCAGCTTCACTCCCCCAGGGATAGATGGCTACACCTTC.

The chain employs TRBV10-3 and TRBJ2-6; 7 bases are shared with TRBD2. V lost 10 bases to trimming and J lost 3 bases; unmatched junction nucleotides: 6. Germline V gene lookup returns CDR1 ENHRY and CDR2 SYGVKD. CDR3 size: 14 residues. CDR3: CATREGGGANVLTF. The DNA of the CDR3 is TGTGCCACCAGGGAGGGCGGTGGGGCCAACGTCCTGACTTTC.

The chain has TRBV20-1 and TRBJ1-1; D may be TRBD1 (6 bases). With 3 bases removed from V and 1 base from J, the gap between germline ends came to 12 bases. The CDR3 loop spans 14 amino acids. Looked up from germline, CDR1 is DFQATT and CDR2 is SNEGSKA (reference sequence). CDR3 protein: CSASGGQGNTEAFF. The DNA for the CDR3 is TGCAGTGCTAGTGGGGGCCAAGGGAACACTGAAGCTTTCTTT.

The chain joins TRBV11-3 to TRBJ2-3; 8 nucleotides align to TRBD2. J was trimmed by 6 bases and V by 3 bases; bases with no gene match: 8. Germline V CDR1 and CDR2: SGHNT, YENEEA. CDR3 length: 15 residues. CDR3: CASSLFGGGQDTQYF. The CDR3 nucleotides read TGTGCCAGCAGCTTGTTTGGCGGGGGGCAGGATACGCAGTATTTT.

The V call is TRBV4-3, the J call TRBJ2-2, with 7 bases identical to TRBD2. CDR1 and CDR2 (germline): LGHNA, YSLEER. Germline trimming cut 3 bases from V and 6 bases from J; bases unmatched to any gene: 7. The CDR3 runs to 15 residues. The CDR3 DNA sequence: TGCGCCAGCAGCCAGGGACGCGGGAGTTCCGGGGAGCTGTTTTTT. This sequence encodes CASSQGRGSSGELFF.

The CDR3 here is CASSLDQASGYNEQFF. CDR3 nucleotides: TGTGCCAGCAGCTTAGATCAGGCTAGCGGGTACAATGAGCAGTTCTTC. The rearrangement links TRBV11-2 to TRBJ2-1; 8 nucleotides match TRBD2. Germline lookup yields CDR1 SGHAT and CDR2 FQNNGV. The trim removed 0 bases at V and 4 bases at J, leaving 5 bases unmatched. The CDR3 runs 16 residues.